This T cell receptor (beta chain) was captured in a study of blood T cell repertoires in COVID-19. At the level of the study: The United States, Italy and Spain supplied acute and convalescent COVID-19 samples.

Patients at the Seattle site were enrolled during active infection and followed longitudinally. Here immunoSEQ multiplex PCR was the method, and the copy in TCRdb shows in-frame clones only, minus some. Of 250,000 to 300,000 clones listed, 90% are singletons. The receptor was isolated from an older woman with COVID-19, enrolled during active disease. Sample: peripheral blood.

The CDR3 sequence: CASSGLQGANGELFF. CDR3 coding DNA: TGTGCCAGCAGTGGACTTCAGGGGGCTAACGGGGAGCTGTTTTTT. The gene calls are TRBV2 and TRBJ2-2; 8 positions agree with TRBD1. Germline CDR1 is SNHLY and CDR2 is FYNNEI. V shed 4 bases and J 7 bases; nucleotides not matched to a gene: 8. The CDR3 has 15 amino acids.